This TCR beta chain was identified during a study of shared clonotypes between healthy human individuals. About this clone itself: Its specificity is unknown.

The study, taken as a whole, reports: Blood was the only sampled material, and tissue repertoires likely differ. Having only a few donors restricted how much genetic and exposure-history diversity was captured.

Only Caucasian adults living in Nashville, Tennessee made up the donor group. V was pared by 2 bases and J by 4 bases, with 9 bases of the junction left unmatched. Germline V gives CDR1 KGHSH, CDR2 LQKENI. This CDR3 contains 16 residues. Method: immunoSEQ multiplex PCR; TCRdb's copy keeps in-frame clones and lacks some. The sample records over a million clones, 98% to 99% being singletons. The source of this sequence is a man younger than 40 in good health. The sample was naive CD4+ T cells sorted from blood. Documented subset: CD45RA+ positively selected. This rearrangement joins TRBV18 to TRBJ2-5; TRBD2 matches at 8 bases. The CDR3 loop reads CASSPSTSGSRETQYF. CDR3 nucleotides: TGTGCCAGCTCACCAAGCACTAGCGGAAGTCGAGAGACCCAGTACTTC.